The 31 T cell receptor beta chains below were found in one sample sequenced in a study of blood T cell repertoires in COVID-19. Assay: immunoSEQ multiplex PCR; the TCRdb copy retains only in-frame clones and omits some. The sample yields more than 35,000 clones, approximately 88% seen once. Sequencing was carried out using peripheral blood. The receptor set was obtained from a man aged 50 or older with active or convalescent COVID-19.

This chain links TRBV6-5 with TRBJ2-1, with D unclear. V dropped 4 bases and J dropped 1 base, with 5 bases sitting between them. In germline, CDR1 is MNHEY, CDR2 SVGAGI. There are 13 residues in the CDR3. This chain's CDR3 is CASSLSSYNEQFF. CDR3 in DNA: TGTGCCAGCAGTTTATCGTCCTACAATGAGCAGTTCTTC.

The rearrangement joins TRBV27 to TRBJ1-6; the match to TRBD1 covers 9 bases. CDR1 is MNHEY and CDR2 is SMNVEV in the germline V gene (reference sequence). This CDR3 has 15 residues. V gave up 5 bases and J gave up 10 bases; unmatched junction bases: 9. CDR3 in amino acids: CASSPETGGRSPLHF. The DNA of the CDR3 is TGTGCCAGCAGTCCTGAGACAGGGGGTCGATCACCCCTCCACTTT.

This clone is a singleton in its sample. The chain combines TRBV2 with TRBJ2-2; 8 positions agree with TRBD1. V lost 3 bases and J lost 4; bases outside the gene matches: 4. Germline values: CDR1 SNHLY, CDR2 FYNNEI. CDR3 size: 15 residues. DNA for the CDR3: TGTGCCAGCAGTGACAGGGGGCAGGCCACCGGGGAGCTGTTTTTT. Translated, it gives CASSDRGQATGELFF.

The chain employs TRBV30 and TRBJ1-1; no clear D gene. Trimming pared 4 bases from V and 4 bases from J, leaving 10 bases between. The germline CDR1 and CDR2 sequences are GTSNPN and SVGIG (reference sequence). The CDR3 consists of 12 residues. Written as DNA, the CDR3 is TGTGCCTGGAAGAGGCGGGGCACTGAAGCTTTCTTT. This gives the protein CAWKRRGTEAFF.

This clone was detected once. A read error may produce the germline difference seen at one junction end. The V call is TRBV9, the J call TRBJ2-6, with 7 nucleotides matching TRBD1. The CDR3 has 15 residues. Germline V gene sequence: CDR1 SGDLS, CDR2 YYNGEE. The CDR3 DNA reads as TGTGCCAGCAGCGTAGCGGTATCAGGGGGCAACGTCCTGACTTTC. Translated, it gives CASSVAVSGGNVLTF.

The chain links TRBV21-1 to TRBJ2-7; the D call in the table, TRBD2, was not verified against the DNA. TRBV21-1 corresponds to a pseudogene. The CDR3 is 17 residues long. CDR3 sequence (DNA): TGTGCCAGCAGCAAAACCAGGAGGCGGGGGACCACCTACGAGCAGTACTTC. Translated: CASSKTRRRGTTYEQYF.

The chain links TRBV19 to TRBJ1-3; D remains unclear. V gave up 5 bases and J gave up 2 bases, with 22 bases separating them. Looked up from germline, CDR1 is LNHDA and CDR2 is SQIVND (reference sequence). This CDR3 is built from 18 residues. This CDR3 is CASSSWTDPRRPGNTIYF. The CDR3 coding sequence is TGTGCCAGTAGTTCCTGGACGGACCCACGGAGGCCTGGAAACACCATATATTTT. Looking up the rest from reference TRBV19 and TRBJ1-3 gives the full variable domain: DGGITQSPKYLFRKEGQNVTLSCEQNLNHDAMYWYRQDPGQGLRLIYYSQIVNDFQKGDIAEGYSVSREKKESFPLTVTSAQKNPTAFYLCASSSWTDPRRPGNTIYFGEGSWLTVV.

The CDR3 DNA follows: TGTGCCAGCAGTTCTAGGACAGGGGGGTATGGCTACACCTTC. This gives the protein CASSSRTGGYGYTF. The genes are TRBV7-2 and TRBJ1-2, with 10 bases lining up with TRBD1. Germline V gene lookup returns CDR1 SGHTA and CDR2 FQGNSA. V was pared by 6 bases and J by 5 bases, with 6 bases of the junction left unmatched. The CDR3 runs to 14 residues.

V is TRBV11-3 and J is TRBJ1-1; D is possibly TRBD1 (6 bases). Germline CDR1 is SGHNT and CDR2 is YENEEA. This CDR3 has 13 residues. Trimming stripped 4 bases from V and 6 bases from J, with 12 bases between. CDR3 residues: CASSYRDDPEAFF. The CDR3 DNA reads as TGTGCCAGCAGCTACAGGGATGACCCTGAAGCTTTCTTT. The full variable domain, in which reference TRBV11-3 and TRBJ1-1 provide the parts outside the CDR3, is EAGVVQSPRYKIIEKKQPVAFWCNPISGHNTLYWYLQNLGQGPELLIRYENEEAVDDSQLPKDRFSAERLKGVDSTLKIQPAELGDSAVYLCASSYRDDPEAFFGQGTRLTVV.

The V call is TRBV6-4, the J call TRBJ2-2; D possibly corresponds to TRBD1 (5 bases). With 7 bases removed from V and 1 base from J, the gap between germline ends came to 13 bases. Germline V CDR1 and CDR2: MRHNA, SNTAGT. This CDR3 is built from 15 residues. Here the CDR3 reads CASKTSTGNTGELFF. CDR3 coding DNA: TGTGCCAGCAAGACCTCTACAGGGAACACCGGGGAGCTGTTTTTT.

The chain joins TRBV4-2 to TRBJ1-4; 7 positions match TRBD1. V gave up 0 bases and J gave up 14 bases; unmatched junction bases: 12. Per germline, CDR1 LGHNA and CDR2 YNFKEQ. This CDR3 is 15 amino acids long. CDR3 bases: TGTGCCAGCAGCCAAGATAGAGTCGAGGGGGCGCTTCTGTTTTTT. It encodes CASSQDRVEGALLFF.

The chain combines TRBV19 with TRBJ2-7, with D tentatively TRBD1 (5 bases). Germline-derived CDR1 and CDR2 are LNHDA and SQIVND (reference sequence). The V gene lost 2 bases and the J gene lost 2 bases, with 10 bases spanning the gap. The CDR3 loop spans 14 amino acids. The CDR3 coding sequence is TGTGCCAGTAGTATAATAGGGGTGCCCTACGAGCAGTACTTC. As protein: CASSIIGVPYEQYF.

This rearrangement joins TRBV7-9 to TRBJ2-7; tentative D call: TRBD2 (7 bases). This CDR3 contains 15 residues. V was shortened by 4 bases and J by 4 bases, with 17 bases between the two germline ends. Germline V gene lookup returns CDR1 SEHNR and CDR2 FQNEAQ (reference sequence). The CDR3 coding sequence is TGTGCCAGCAGCTCCCTTGGGGGGGGCGGTTACGAGCAGTACTTC. It yields the protein CASSSLGGGGYEQYF. The full variable domain, with the rest looked up from reference TRBV7-9 and TRBJ2-7, is DTGVSQNPRHKITKRGQNVTFRCDPISEHNRLYWYRQTLGQGPEFLTYFQNEAQLEKSRLLSDRFSAERPKGSFSTLEIQRTEQGDSAMYLCASSSLGGGGYEQYFGPGTRLTVT.

This clone is medium-sized within its sample. V and J are TRBV15 and TRBJ2-3, with 8 bases lining up with TRBD2. The CDR3 loop spans 16 amino acids. V trimming: 8 bases; J trimming: 5 bases; junction bases outside the gene matches: 15. Germline CDR1 and CDR2: LNHNV and YYDKDF (reference sequence). The CDR3 DNA follows: TGTGCCACCGCGGGCCGACTTAGCGGGGTAAGAGATACGCAGTATTTT. It codes for CATAGRLSGVRDTQYF.

The chain uses TRBV25-1 and TRBJ1-2; 7 positions agree with TRBD1. Looked up from germline, CDR1 is MGHDK and CDR2 is SYGVNS. With V trimmed by 1 base and J by 2 bases, 1 base remained unmatched. The CDR3 has 14 amino acids. CDR3 nucleotide sequence: TGTGCCAGCAGTGAATTGGGACAGAACTATGGCTACACCTTC. It encodes CASSELGQNYGYTF.

V and J are TRBV2 and TRBJ1-4, with D perhaps TRBD1 (5 bases). Trimming took 4 bases from V and 0 from J, leaving 15 bases between them. Germline V gene data show CDR1 as SNHLY and CDR2 as FYNNEI. The CDR3 extends over 17 amino acids. CDR3 sequence reads: CASSVRQTLSTNEKLFF. The CDR3 DNA reads as TGTGCCAGCAGTGTTCGACAGACTCTTTCAACTAATGAAAAACTGTTTTTT. The variable domain in full, with the rest retrieved from reference TRBV2 and TRBJ1-4, is EPEVTQTPSHQVTQMGQEVILRCVPISNHLYFYWYRQILGQKVEFLVSFYNNEISEKSEIFDDQFSVERPDGSNFTLKIRSTKLEDSAMYFCASSVRQTLSTNEKLFFGSGTQLSVL.

The rearrangement links TRBV5-1 to TRBJ2-1; 11 bases line up with TRBD1. The V gene end was trimmed by 0 bases and the J gene end by 3 bases; junction bases not matched to a gene: 2. This CDR3 is built from 16 residues. Germline loops: CDR1 SGHRS, CDR2 YFSETQ. The CDR3 loop is CASSLVGTGGYNEQFF. The CDR3 coding sequence is TGCGCCAGCAGCTTGGTTGGGACAGGGGGCTACAATGAGCAGTTCTTC. Filled out from reference TRBV5-1 and TRBJ2-1, the complete variable domain reads KAGVTQTPRYLIKTRGQQVTLSCSPISGHRSVSWYQQTPGQGLQFLFEYFSETQRNKGNFPGRFSGRQFSNSRSEMNVSTLELGDSALYLCASSLVGTGGYNEQFFGPGTRLTVL.

The chain carries TRBV6-5 and TRBJ1-1; no clear D. This CDR3 has 16 amino acids. Germline V gene lookup returns CDR1 MNHEY and CDR2 SVGAGI. V shed 0 bases and J shed 0 bases, with 11 bases lying between them. CDR3 bases: TGTGCCAGCAGTTACTCTCCCCTTCCGGTGAACACTGAAGCTTTCTTT. This codes for CASSYSPLPVNTEAFF.

This chain links TRBV7-8 with TRBJ2-7, with 10 bases aligning to TRBD1. V trimming: 5 bases; J trimming: 5 bases; junction bases outside the gene matches: 15. The CDR3 loop spans 17 amino acids. Looked up from germline, CDR1 is SGHVS and CDR2 is FQNEAQ. CDR3 nucleotide sequence: TGTGCCAGCAGCCCACAGCCGGTTCGGGACAGGGGTCACGAGCAGTACTTC. Translating it yields CASSPQPVRDRGHEQYF.

This clone was observed a few times. CDR3 sequence: CASSIGTVSNTQYF. The CDR3, as DNA: TGCGCCAGCAGCATTGGGACAGTTTCGAATACGCAGTATTTT. The rearrangement joins TRBV5-1 to TRBJ2-3; 7 positions agree with TRBD1. Germline V CDR1 and CDR2: SGHRS, YFSETQ. This CDR3 has 14 residues. J gave up 7 bases and V 4 bases, and 9 bases lay outside the gene matches. Complete variable domain (other parts from reference TRBV5-1 and TRBJ2-3): KAGVTQTPRYLIKTRGQQVTLSCSPISGHRSVSWYQQTPGQGLQFLFEYFSETQRNKGNFPGRFSGRQFSNSRSEMNVSTLELGDSALYLCASSIGTVSNTQYFGPGTRLTVL.

The chain uses TRBV9 and TRBJ1-1; unclear D gene. V lost 0 bases and J 0 bases, leaving 18 bases between the germline ends. Germline lookup yields CDR1 SGDLS and CDR2 YYNGEE. This CDR3 has 18 amino acids. The CDR3 loop reads CASSVDPREEQVNTEAFF. CDR3 nucleotides: TGTGCCAGCAGCGTAGACCCGAGGGAGGAGCAAGTGAACACTGAAGCTTTCTTT.

This rearrangement joins TRBV5-4 to TRBJ2-1; 10 bases map to TRBD1. Trimming removed 5 bases from V and 8 bases from J; junction bases left unmatched: 4. CDR1 is SGHNT and CDR2 is YYREEE in the germline V gene (reference sequence). The CDR3 is 13 residues long. Here the CDR3 DNA reads TGTGCCAGCAGTTCAGACAGGGGGCATGAGCAGTTCTTC. Amino acid sequence: CASSSDRGHEQFF.

The rearrangement links TRBV5-1 to TRBJ2-3; 7 nucleotides align to TRBD2. CDR1 and CDR2 (germline): SGHRS, YFSETQ. V shed 2 bases, J shed 3 bases, and the junction held 3 bases outside the gene matches. CDR3 length: 14 amino acids. The CDR3 DNA reads as TGCGCCAGCAGCTTCAGCGGGGCTACAGATACGCAGTATTTT. This translates into CASSFSGATDTQYF.

The gene calls are TRBV5-4 and TRBJ2-5; TRBD2 agrees at 7 bases. Germline values: CDR1 SGHNT, CDR2 YYREEE (reference sequence). Germline trimming cut 0 bases from V and 4 bases from J; bases unmatched to any gene: 0. The CDR3 is made up of 13 amino acids. CDR3 amino acids: CASSLGGGETQYF. The CDR3 bases are TGTGCCAGCAGCTTGGGGGGGGGAGAGACCCAGTACTTC.

The genes are TRBV6-1 and TRBJ1-5, with TRBD1 matching over 8 bases. Germline assignment: CDR1 MNHNS and CDR2 SASEGT. The CDR3 runs 15 residues. The V and J ends lost 2 bases and 8 bases, in that order; junction bases with no gene match: 8. CDR3: CASSETDRVREPQHF. The CDR3 DNA sequence: TGTGCCAGCAGTGAAACGGACAGGGTCAGGGAGCCCCAGCATTTT.

The chain couples TRBV7-8 to TRBJ2-7; 13 bases fit TRBD2. There are 15 residues in the CDR3. Germline CDR1 reads SGHVS; CDR2 reads FQNEAQ. The J segment lost 5 bases and the V segment lost 4 bases, leaving 5 bases of the junction unmatched. In nucleotides, the CDR3 is TGTGCCAGCAGCTCCAGGGGGACTAGCGGGGACGAGCAGTACTTC. This codes for CASSSRGTSGDEQYF.

In the case of this clone: The junction departs from the called germline gene at one end, perhaps through a read error. V usage is TRBV4-1 and J usage is TRBJ1-2; D is uncertain. In germline, CDR1 is MGHRA, CDR2 YSYEKL. The CDR3 has 11 amino acids. Written as DNA, the CDR3 is TGCGCCAGCAGCCAAGGTCGGGGAACTTCCTTC. Protein: CASSQGRGTSF.

This chain connects TRBV7-2 to TRBJ1-1, with a tentative D call TRBD1 (5 bases). V dropped 2 bases and J dropped 4 bases, with 17 bases sitting between them. Per the germline V gene, CDR1 is SGHTA and CDR2 is FQGNSA. The CDR3 covers 16 residues. This chain's CDR3 is CASSLQGSAGPTEAFF. The CDR3 DNA sequence: TGTGCCAGCAGCTTACAGGGCAGTGCTGGTCCCACTGAAGCTTTCTTT.

This chain links TRBV9 with TRBJ1-2, with a tentative D call TRBD1 (6 bases). Per the germline V gene, CDR1 is SGDLS and CDR2 is YYNGEE. V lost 3 bases and J lost 2, with 17 bases in between. The CDR3 has 16 residues. This chain's CDR3 is CASSEPRGGGNYGYTF. The CDR3 DNA follows: TGTGCCAGCAGCGAGCCCCGAGGGGGGGGGAACTATGGCTACACCTTC.

The chain links TRBV24-1 to TRBJ2-5; 13 nucleotides line up with TRBD2. The J segment lost 7 bases and the V segment lost 9 bases, leaving 19 bases of the junction unmatched. Germline V gene sequence: CDR1 KGHDR, CDR2 SFDVKD. The CDR3 sequence is 18 residues long. In DNA form, the CDR3 reads TGTGCCACCCGCCCGGTACTAGCGGGGGGGCCAGGTAGGGTGACCCAGTACTTC. Protein: CATRPVLAGGPGRVTQYF.

The V call is TRBV11-2, the J call TRBJ1-2; 9 bases are shared with TRBD1. Germline CDR1 SGHAT, CDR2 FQNNGV. Trimming at V came to 5 bases and at J to 8 bases, leaving 6 bases not matched to a gene. The CDR3 consists of 13 residues. The CDR3 sequence is CASSRDREGGYTF. For the CDR3, the DNA is TGTGCCAGCAGCCGGGACAGGGAAGGCGGCTACACCTTC.